This TCR beta chain was recorded in a study of blood T cell repertoires in COVID-19. Enrolled through a virtual design, the participants were between 18 and 89 years of age and came from fewer than 30 US areas. Participants reported their clinical history, and cohort assignment relied on those reports. The study counted Cohort 3 donors as recovered given two negative PCRs, clearance, or symptom resolution. The germline V gene has CDR1 MGHRA and CDR2 YSYEKL. V was cut by 6 bases and J by 1 base, with 9 bases left in between. The CDR3 totals 13 residues. This table comes from immunoSEQ multiplex PCR, and its TCRdb copy is limited to in-frame clones, with some not included. The sample carries around 140,000 clones, around 79% recorded once.

The genes are TRBV4-1 and TRBJ2-5; a possible D gene is TRBD1 (6 bases). Material: PBMCs or T cells enriched from blood (not recorded which). This receptor was taken from a woman in her forties or fifties who had recovered from COVID-19. The CDR3 DNA follows: TGCGCCAGCAGTGGGACACCCCAAGAGACCCAGTACTTC. Translated, it gives CASSGTPQETQYF.